This T cell receptor beta chain was captured by sequencing in a study of long-term antiretroviral therapy in people with HIV. Across the study: The earliest specimens came about a decade ahead of the 2015 immediate-ART recommendation.

There was at least one pre-ART PBMC sample for each donor, plus at least two post-ART PBMC samples. Each specimen consisted of about 0.85-10 million cryopreserved PBMC prior to extraction of DNA. This clone was recorded only once. The CDR3 consists of 15 residues. Trimming cost V 7 bases and J 3 bases, with 15 bases left between them. Germline V gives CDR1 SEHNR, CDR2 FQNEAQ (reference sequence). The libraries were made with immunoSEQ v3.0 at survey level. Assay: immunoSEQ multiplex PCR; the TCRdb copy retains only in-frame clones and omits some. The repertoire holds 25,000 to 35,000 clones, with around 84% as singletons.

The sequence was collected from a woman aged 25 to 39 with HIV. The gene calls are TRBV7-9 and TRBJ1-4; no clear D gene. Source: unsorted PBMCs, taken 0.8 years after starting antiretroviral therapy. The CDR3 region has the DNA TGTGCCAGCATGCGTACGGGGTTGCCTAATGAAAAACTGTTTTTT. This encodes CASMRTGLPNEKLFF.